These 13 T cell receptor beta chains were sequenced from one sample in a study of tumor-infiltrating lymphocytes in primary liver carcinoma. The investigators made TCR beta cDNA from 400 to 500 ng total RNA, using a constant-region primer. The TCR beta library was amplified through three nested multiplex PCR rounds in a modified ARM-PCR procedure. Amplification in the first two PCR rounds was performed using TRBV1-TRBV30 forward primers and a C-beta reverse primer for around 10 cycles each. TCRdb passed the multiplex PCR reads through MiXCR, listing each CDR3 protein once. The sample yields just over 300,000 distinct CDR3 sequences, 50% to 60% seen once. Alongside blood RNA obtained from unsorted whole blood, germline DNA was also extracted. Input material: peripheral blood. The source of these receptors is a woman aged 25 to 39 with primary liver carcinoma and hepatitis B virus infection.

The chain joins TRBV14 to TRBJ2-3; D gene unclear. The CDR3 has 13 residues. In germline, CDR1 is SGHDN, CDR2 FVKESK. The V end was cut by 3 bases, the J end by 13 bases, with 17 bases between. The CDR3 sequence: CASSQGAEDPKYF. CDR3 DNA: TGTGCCAGCAGCCAGGGCGCCGAGGATCCCAAGTATTTT. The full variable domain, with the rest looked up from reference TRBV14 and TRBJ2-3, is EAGVTQFPSHSVIEKGQTVTLRCDPISGHDNLYWYRRVMGKEIKFLLHFVKESKQDESGMPNNRFLAERTGGTYSTLKVQPAELEDSGVYFCASSQGAEDPKYFGPGTRLTVL.

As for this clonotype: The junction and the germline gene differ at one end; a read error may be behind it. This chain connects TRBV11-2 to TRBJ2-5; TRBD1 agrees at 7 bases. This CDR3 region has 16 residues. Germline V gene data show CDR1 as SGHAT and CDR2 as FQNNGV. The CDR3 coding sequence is TGTGTCAGCAGCGCTAAGGGGGCGGTACTCCAAGAGACCCAATACTTC. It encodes CVSSAKGAVLQETQYF.

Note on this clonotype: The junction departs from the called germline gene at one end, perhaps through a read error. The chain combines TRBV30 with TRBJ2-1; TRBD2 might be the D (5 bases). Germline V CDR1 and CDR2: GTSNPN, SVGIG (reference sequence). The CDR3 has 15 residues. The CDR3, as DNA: TGTGTCTGGAGTGGAGGTAGTACCCCCTACAATGAGCAGTTCTTC. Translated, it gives CVWSGGSTPYNEQFF.

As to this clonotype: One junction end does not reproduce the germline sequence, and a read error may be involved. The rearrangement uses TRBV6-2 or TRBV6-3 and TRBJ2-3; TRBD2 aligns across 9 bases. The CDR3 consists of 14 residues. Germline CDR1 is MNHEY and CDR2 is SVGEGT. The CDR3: CATLAGVNTDTHYF. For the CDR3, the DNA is TGTGCCACCTTAGCGGGAGTGAACACAGATACGCACTATTTT.

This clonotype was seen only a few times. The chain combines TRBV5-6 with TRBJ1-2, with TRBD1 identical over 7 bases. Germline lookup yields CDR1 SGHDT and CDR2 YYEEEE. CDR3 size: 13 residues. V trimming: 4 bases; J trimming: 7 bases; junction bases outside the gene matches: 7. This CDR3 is CASSHDRDGGYTF. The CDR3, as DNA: TGTGCCAGCAGCCATGACAGGGACGGTGGCTACACCTTC.

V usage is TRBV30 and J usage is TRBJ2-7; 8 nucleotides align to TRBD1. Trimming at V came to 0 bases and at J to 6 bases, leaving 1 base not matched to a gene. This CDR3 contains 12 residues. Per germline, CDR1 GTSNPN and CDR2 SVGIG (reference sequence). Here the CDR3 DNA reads TGTGCCTGGAGTGTACAGGGGGTCGAGCAGTACTTC. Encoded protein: CAWSVQGVEQYF.

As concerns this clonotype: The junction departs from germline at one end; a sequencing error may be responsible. The CDR3: CASSTIRDTSYEQYF. CDR3 DNA sequence: TGTGCCAGCAGCACCATCCGGGACACTTCCTACGAACAGTACTTC. The chain has TRBV11-1 and TRBJ2-7; the D gene is possibly TRBD1 (6 bases). Germline V lookup: CDR1 SGHAT, CDR2 FQDESV (reference sequence). CDR3 size: 15 residues.

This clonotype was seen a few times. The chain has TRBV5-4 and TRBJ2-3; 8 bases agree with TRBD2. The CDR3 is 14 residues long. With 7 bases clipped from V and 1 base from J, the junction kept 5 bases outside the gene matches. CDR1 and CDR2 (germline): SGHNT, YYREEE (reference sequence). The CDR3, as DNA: TGTGCCAGCCGCCTGACTAGCGGCACAGATACGCAGTATTTT. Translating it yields CASRLTSGTDTQYF.

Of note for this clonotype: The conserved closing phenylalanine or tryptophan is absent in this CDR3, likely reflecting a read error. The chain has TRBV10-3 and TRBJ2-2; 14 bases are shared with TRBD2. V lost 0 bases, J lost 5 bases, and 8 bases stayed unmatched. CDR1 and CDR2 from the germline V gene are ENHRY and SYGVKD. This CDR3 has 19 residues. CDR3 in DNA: TGTGCCATCAGTGAGTCCCGACTAGCGGGAGGGCCATGGACCGGGGAGCTGTTTCTT. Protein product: CAISESRLAGGPWTGELFL.

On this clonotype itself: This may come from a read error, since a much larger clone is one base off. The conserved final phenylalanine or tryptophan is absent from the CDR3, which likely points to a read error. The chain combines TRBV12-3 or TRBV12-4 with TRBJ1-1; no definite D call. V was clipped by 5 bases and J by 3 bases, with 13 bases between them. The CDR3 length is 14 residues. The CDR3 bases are TGTGCCAGCAGTCTCGGCAGTCGATACACTGAAGCTTTCCTT. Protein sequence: CASSLGSRYTEAFL.

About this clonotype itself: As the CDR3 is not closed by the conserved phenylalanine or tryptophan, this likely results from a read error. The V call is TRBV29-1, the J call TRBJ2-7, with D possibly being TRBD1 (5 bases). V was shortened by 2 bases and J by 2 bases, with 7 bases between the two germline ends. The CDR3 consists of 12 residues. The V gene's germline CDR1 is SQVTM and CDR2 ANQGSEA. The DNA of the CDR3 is TGCAGCGTTGAACACAGGCCCTACGAGCAGTACCTC. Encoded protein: CSVEHRPYEQYL.

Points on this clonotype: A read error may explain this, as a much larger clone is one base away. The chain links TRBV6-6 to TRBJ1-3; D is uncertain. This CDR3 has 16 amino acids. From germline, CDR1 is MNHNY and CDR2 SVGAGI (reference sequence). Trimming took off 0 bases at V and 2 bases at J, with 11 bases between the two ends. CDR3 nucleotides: TGTGCCAGCAGTTACTCGACCAGCAGCGCTGGAAACACCATATATTTT. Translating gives CASSYSTSSAGNTIYF.

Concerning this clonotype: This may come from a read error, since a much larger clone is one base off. The CDR3 DNA reads TGTGCCAGCAACTTACGCCTTCAAGAGACCCAGTACTTC. As protein: CASNLRLQETQYF. V usage is TRBV11-2 and J usage is TRBJ2-5; D call uncertain. CDR1 is SGHAT, CDR2 FQNNGV, per germline. The CDR3 totals 13 residues.